The rows below give T cell receptor beta chains drawn from one sample of a study of lymphopenia after photon versus proton radiotherapy. Using immunoSEQ multiplex PCR, the repertoire was profiled, and TCRdb retains in-frame clones only, with some absent. The data show about 45,000 clones, with about 85% seen just once and approximately 2.1% held by the top ten. Here the sequenced sample was peripheral blood, taken from a patient treated with photon-based radiotherapy. These receptors originate from a man aged 40-49 years with gastric cancer. The CDR3 runs from the conserved cysteine through the conserved F or W. D genes are given only for firm matches. The size entry is marked missing in some rows and otherwise reads once, few, many or a size class.

TRBJ1-4,-,TRBV7-6,-,TGTGCCAGCAGCACAGCTGCAACTAATGAAAAACTGTTTTTT,CASSTAATNEKLFF
TRBJ2-3,TRBD1,TRBV4-3,-,TGCGCCAGCAGCCAAGATTTGGGACAGGGGGCGGCAGATACGCAGTATTTT,CASSQDLGQGAADTQYF
TRBJ1-1,-,TRBV4-2,-,TGTGCCAGCAGCCAACAGGTGAACACTGAAGCTTTCTTT,CASSQQVNTEAFF
TRBJ1-1,-,TRBV29-1,-,TGCAGCGTTGAAGATCGGGGCCTCAGCGCTGAAGCTTTCTTT,CSVEDRGLSAEAFF
TRBJ1-5,-,TRBV2,few,TGTGCCAGCAGTGAAACAGGGCGGAATCAGCCCCAGCATTTT,CASSETGRNQPQHF
TRBJ2-1,-,TRBV19,-,TGTGCCAGTTTCGGGGCCTCCTACAATGAGCAGTTCTTC,CASFGASYNEQFF
TRBJ1-1,-,TRBV7-8,-,TGTGCCAGCAGCTTAGCTGGACGGGGCACTGAAGCTTTCTTT,CASSLAGRGTEAFF
TRBJ1-6,TRBD1,TRBV5-4,-,TGTGCCAGCAGCTTGGCCGGGGCCCCGGGACAGCGAAATTCACCCCTCCACTTT,CASSLAGAPGQRNSPLHF
TRBJ2-3,-,TRBV7-6,-,TGTGCCAGCAGCCTGATCGGGGCAGATACGCAGTATTTT,CASSLIGADTQYF
TRBJ1-2,TRBD1,TRBV29-1,-,TGCAGCGTCCCCAAGGGAGCAGGGGGTGGCTACACCTTC,CSVPKGAGGGYTF
TRBJ1-3,-,TRBV7-9,-,TGTGCCAGCAGCTTAGTTACAGGGACTGGAAACACCATATATTTT,CASSLVTGTGNTIYF
TRBJ2-5,-,TRBV7-6,-,TGTGCCAGCAGCAGATCCCGCGGCCACAGCTCGGAGACCCAGTACTTC,CASSRSRGHSSETQYF
TRBJ2-4,-,TRBV5-4,-,TGTGCCAGCAGCACTTACGGGTCGGGGCCCAAAAACATTCAGTACTTC,CASSTYGSGPKNIQYF
TRBJ1-2,-,TRBV5-8,few,TGTGCCAGCAGCTTGGGGGATTACTATGGCTACACCTTC,CASSLGDYYGYTF
TRBJ2-3,-,TRBV9,-,TGTGCCAGCAGCGTACGATCGTCGGATACGCAGTATTTT,CASSVRSSDTQYF
TRBJ1-4,-,TRBV21-1,-,TGTGCCAGCAGCCAAGCCCCGGGGGCGGGTAATGAAAAACTGTTTTTT,CASSQAPGAGNEKLFF
TRBJ1-1,-,TRBV6-6,-,TGTGCCAGCAAGGAGGCCGTAAACACTGAAGCTTTCTTT,CASKEAVNTEAFF
TRBJ1-1,-,TRBV20-1,-,TGCAGTGCTGGGACCCCAGTTGAAGCTTTCTTT,CSAGTPVEAFF
TRBJ2-5,-,TRBV7-2,-,TGTGCCAGCAGCTTAGAGTCGCGACGCCAAGAGACCCAGTACTTC,CASSLESRRQETQYF
TRBJ1-6,-,TRBV11-2,-,TGTGCCAGCAGCGGGGAGGAGTGGAAGGATTCACCCCTCCACTTT,CASSGEEWKDSPLHF
TRBJ1-3,-,TRBV6-5,few,TGTGCCAGCAGGGCAGTTACAAAAACTGGAAACACCATATATTTT,CASRAVTKTGNTIYF
TRBJ1-2,TRBD1,TRBV4-3,-,TGCGCCAGCAGCCGAGGGGGCAACTATGGCTACACCTTC,CASSRGGNYGYTF
TRBJ1-3,-,TRBV27,-,TGTGCCAGCAGTCCACTCTCGGGGTCTCCAGGAAACACCATATATTTT,CASSPLSGSPGNTIYF
TRBJ1-2,-,TRBV27,-,TGTGCCAGCAGTTTATCTTTAGGGGTCGGTGGCTACACCTTC,CASSLSLGVGGYTF
TRBJ1-4,-,TRBV5-6,-,TGTGCCAGCAGCCACGGGGTGAAAAACGAAAAACTGTTTTTT,CASSHGVKNEKLFF
TRBJ2-7,-,TRBV19,-,TGTGCCAGTAGTCCACGGACCCTCGACACATCCTACGAGCAGTACTTC,CASSPRTLDTSYEQYF